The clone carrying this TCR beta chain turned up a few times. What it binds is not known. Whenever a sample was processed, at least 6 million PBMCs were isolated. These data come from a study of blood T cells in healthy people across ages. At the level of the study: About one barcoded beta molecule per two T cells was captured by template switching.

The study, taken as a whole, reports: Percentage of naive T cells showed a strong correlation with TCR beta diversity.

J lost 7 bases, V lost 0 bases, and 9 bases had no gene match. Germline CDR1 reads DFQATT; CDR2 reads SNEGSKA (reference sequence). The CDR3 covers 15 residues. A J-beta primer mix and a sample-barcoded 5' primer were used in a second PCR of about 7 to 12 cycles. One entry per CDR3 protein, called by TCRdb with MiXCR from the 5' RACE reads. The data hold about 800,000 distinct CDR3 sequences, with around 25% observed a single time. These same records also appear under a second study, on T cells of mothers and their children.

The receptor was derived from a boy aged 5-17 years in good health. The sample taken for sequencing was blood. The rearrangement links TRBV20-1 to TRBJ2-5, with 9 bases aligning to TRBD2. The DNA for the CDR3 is TGCAGTGCTAGAGATTTTGCGGGAGGGCAGACGACCCAGTACTTC. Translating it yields CSARDFAGGQTTQYF.